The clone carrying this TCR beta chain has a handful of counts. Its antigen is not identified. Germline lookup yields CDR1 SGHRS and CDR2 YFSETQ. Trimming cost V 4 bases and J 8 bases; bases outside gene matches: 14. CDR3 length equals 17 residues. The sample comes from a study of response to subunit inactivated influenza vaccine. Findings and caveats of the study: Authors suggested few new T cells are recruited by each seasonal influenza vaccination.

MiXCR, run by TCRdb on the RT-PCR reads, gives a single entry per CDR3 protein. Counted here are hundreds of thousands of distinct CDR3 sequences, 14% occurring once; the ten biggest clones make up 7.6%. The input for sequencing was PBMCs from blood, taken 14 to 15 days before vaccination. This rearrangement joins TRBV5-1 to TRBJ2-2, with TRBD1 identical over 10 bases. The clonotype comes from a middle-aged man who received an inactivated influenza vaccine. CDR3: CASSPNPGTGATGELFF. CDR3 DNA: TGCGCCAGCAGCCCGAATCCCGGGACAGGGGCGACTGGGGAGCTGTTTTTT.